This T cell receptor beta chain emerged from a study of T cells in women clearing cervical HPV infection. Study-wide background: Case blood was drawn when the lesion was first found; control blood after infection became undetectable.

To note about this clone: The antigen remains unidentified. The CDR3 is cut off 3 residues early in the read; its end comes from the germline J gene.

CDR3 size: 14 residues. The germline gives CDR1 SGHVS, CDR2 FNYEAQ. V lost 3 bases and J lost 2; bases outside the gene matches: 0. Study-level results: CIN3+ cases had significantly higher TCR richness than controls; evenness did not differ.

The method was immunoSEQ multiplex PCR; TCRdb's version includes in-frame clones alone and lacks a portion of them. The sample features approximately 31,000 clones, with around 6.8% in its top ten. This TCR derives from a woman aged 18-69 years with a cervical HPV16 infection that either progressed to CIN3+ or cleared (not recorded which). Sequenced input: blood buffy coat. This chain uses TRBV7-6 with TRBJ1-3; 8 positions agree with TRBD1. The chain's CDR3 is CASSLTGAGNTIYF. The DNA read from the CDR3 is TGTGCCAGCAGCTTGACAGGGGCTGGAAACACC.